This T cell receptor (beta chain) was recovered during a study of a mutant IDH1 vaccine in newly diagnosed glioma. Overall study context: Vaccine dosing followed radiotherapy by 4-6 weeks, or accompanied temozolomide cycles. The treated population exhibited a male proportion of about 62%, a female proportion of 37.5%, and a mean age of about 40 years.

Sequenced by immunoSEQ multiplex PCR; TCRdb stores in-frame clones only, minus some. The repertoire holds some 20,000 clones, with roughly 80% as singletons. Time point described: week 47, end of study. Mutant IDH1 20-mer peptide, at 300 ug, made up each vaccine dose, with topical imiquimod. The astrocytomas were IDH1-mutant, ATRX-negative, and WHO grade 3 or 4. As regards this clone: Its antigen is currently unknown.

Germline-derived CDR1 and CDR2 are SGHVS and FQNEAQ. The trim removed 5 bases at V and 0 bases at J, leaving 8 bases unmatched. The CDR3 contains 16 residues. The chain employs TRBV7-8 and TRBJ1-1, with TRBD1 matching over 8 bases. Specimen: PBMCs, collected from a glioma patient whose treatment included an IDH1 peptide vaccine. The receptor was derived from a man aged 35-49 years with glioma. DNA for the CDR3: TGTGCCAGCAGCGAGATGACAGGGGCTATGAACACTGAAGCTTTCTTT. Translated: CASSEMTGAMNTEAFF.